This TCR beta chain was retrieved from a study of T-cell memory formation after mild COVID-19. The study's findings and limits: Shrinking CD4+ clones resided mostly in CM and EM, and CD8+ ones in EMRA. Clones that shrank (day 15 to 85) were balanced CD4/CD8, whereas later expanders leaned CD4+.

Note on this clonotype: Its antigen is unidentified.

Trimming pared 7 bases from V and 8 bases from J, leaving 18 bases between. CDR3 length equals 14 residues. Germline values: CDR1 MNHNY, CDR2 SVGAGI (reference sequence). TCRdb redid the calling of the 5' RACE reads with MiXCR, one entry per CDR3 protein. This repertoire shows about 300,000 distinct CDR3 sequences, roughly a fifth found once; its top ten account for 20% to 25%. The TCR comes from a man aged 18-30 years who had mild COVID-19 (a few samples of this study predate the infection). Cell type and time point are not known. V usage is TRBV6-6 and J usage is TRBJ2-1; tentative D call: TRBD2 (6 bases). The sample consisted of PBMCs or a T cell subset sorted from them (not recorded which). For the CDR3, the DNA is TGTGCCAGCACCACGACGGGGGTAGGGGATGAGCAGTTCTTC. It translates to CASTTTGVGDEQFF.